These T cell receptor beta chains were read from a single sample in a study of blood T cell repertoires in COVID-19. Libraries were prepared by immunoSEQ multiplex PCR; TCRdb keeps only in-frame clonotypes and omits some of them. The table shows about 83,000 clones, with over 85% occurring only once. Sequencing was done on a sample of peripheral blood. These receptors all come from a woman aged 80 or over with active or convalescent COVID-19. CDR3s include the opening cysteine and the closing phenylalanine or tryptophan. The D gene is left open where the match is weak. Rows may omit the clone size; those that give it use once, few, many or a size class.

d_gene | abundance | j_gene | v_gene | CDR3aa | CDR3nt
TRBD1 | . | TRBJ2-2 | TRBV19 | CASSIGTGAVGELFF | TGTGCCAGTAGTATCGGGACAGGGGCTGTCGGGGAGCTGTTTTTT
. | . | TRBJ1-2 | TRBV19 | CASRTTTGYGYTF | TGTGCCAGTAGAACCACAACAGGGTACGGCTACACCTTC
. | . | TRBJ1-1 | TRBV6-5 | CASSPSGKVAFF | TGTGCCAGCAGTCCAAGCGGGAAGGTAGCTTTCTTT
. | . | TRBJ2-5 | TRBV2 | CASSEIVGVAETQYF | TGTGCCAGCAGTGAAATAGTGGGAGTCGCGGAGACCCAGTACTTC
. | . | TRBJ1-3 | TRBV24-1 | CATSDPTGNTIYF | TGTGCCACCAGTGACCCAACTGGAAACACCATATATTTT
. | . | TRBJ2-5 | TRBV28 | CASSWAETQYF | TGTGCCAGCAGTTGGGCAGAGACCCAGTACTTC
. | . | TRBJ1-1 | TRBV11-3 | CASSSRVYTEAFF | TGTGCCAGCAGTTCTCGCGTGTACACTGAAGCTTTCTTT
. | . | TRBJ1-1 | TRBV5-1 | CASAPREATEAFF | TGCGCCAGTGCTCCCAGGGAGGCCACTGAAGCTTTCTTT
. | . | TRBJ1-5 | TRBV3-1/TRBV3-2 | CASSQTRGNQPQHF | TGTGCCAGCAGCCAAACCCGGGGGAATCAGCCCCAGCATTTT
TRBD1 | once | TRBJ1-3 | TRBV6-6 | CASTLRTGAGNTIYF | TGTGCCAGCACCCTCCGGACAGGGGCTGGAAACACCATATATTTT
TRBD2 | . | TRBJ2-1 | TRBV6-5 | CASSSGLAGNEQLF | TGTGCCAGCAGTTCGGGGCTAGCGGGGAATGAGCAGCTCTTC
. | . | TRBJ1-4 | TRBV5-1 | CASSLQGSGEKLFF | TGCGCCAGCAGCTTGCAGGGGAGCGGTGAAAAACTGTTTTTT
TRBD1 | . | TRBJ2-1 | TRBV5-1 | CASSLTGALYHEQFF | TGCGCCAGCAGCTTGACAGGGGCCCTTTACCATGAGCAGTTCTTC
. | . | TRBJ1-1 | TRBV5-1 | CASSTTPNTEAFF | TGCGCCAGCAGCACCACACCGAACACTGAAGCTTTCTTT
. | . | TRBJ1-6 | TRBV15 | CATSRTGGDSPLHF | TGTGCCACCAGCAGAACAGGTGGCGATTCACCCCTCCACTTT
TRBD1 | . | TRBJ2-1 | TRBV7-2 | CASSRQGAFLSYNEQFF | TGTGCCAGCAGCAGACAGGGGGCCTTCCTATCCTACAATGAGCAGTTCTTC
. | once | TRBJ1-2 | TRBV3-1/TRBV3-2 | CASSPPGWGVYGYTF | TGTGCCAGCAGCCCCCCGGGTTGGGGCGTATATGGCTACACCTTC
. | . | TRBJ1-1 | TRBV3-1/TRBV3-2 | CASSRGTVRNTEAFF | TGTGCCAGCAGCCGGGGGACTGTGAGGAACACTGAAGCTTTCTTT
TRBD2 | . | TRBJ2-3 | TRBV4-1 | CASSQRPPPGGSLVDTQYF | TGCGCCAGCAGCCAACGGCCGCCCCCGGGAGGCTCCCTAGTGGATACGCAGTATTTT
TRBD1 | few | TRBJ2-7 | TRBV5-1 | CASSAGQDDYEQYF | TGCGCCAGCAGCGCTGGACAGGATGACTACGAGCAGTACTTC
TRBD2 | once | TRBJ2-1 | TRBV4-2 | CASSGPGLAGGPGNEQFF | TGTGCCAGCAGCGGTCCGGGACTAGCGGGGGGGCCGGGCAATGAGCAGTTCTTC
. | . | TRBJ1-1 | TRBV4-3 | CASAGSTGVRNTEAFF | TGCGCCAGCGCCGGATCGACCGGGGTCAGGAACACTGAAGCTTTCTTT
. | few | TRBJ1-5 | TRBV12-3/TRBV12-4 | CASSNEVYQPQHF | TGTGCCAGCAGTAATGAGGTTTATCAGCCCCAGCATTTT
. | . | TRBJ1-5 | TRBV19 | CASTGDSNQPQHF | TGTGCCAGTACGGGGGATAGCAATCAGCCCCAGCATTTT
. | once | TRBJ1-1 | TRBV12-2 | CASRLEDRGNTEAFF | TGTGCAAGTCGCTTAGAGGACAGGGGGAACACTGAAGCTTTCTTT
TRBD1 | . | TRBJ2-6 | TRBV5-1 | CASELGGTGANVLTF | TGCGCCAGCGAACTAGGGGGCACTGGGGCCAACGTCCTGACTTTC
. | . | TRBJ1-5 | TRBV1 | CTSSQDPRGRDNQPQHF | TGCACCAGCAGCCAAGACCCAAGGGGAAGGGACAATCAGCCCCAGCATTTT
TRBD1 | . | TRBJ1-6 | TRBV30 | CAWSVLQGNSPLHF | TGTGCCTGGAGTGTATTACAGGGGAATTCACCCCTCCACTTT
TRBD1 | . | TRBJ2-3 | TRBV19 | CASSITGGEGTQYF | TGTGCCAGTAGTATTACAGGGGGCGAAGGTACGCAGTATTTT
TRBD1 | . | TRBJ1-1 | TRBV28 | CASSLPDRGGFMNTEAFF | TGTGCCAGCAGTTTACCCGACAGGGGGGGGTTTATGAACACTGAAGCTTTCTTT
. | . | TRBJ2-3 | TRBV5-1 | CASSLELADTQYF | TGCGCCAGCAGCTTGGAGCTCGCAGATACGCAGTATTTT
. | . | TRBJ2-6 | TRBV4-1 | CASSPHPGQGGSGANVLTF | TGCGCCAGCAGCCCACACCCCGGGCAGGGGGGCTCTGGGGCCAACGTCCTGACTTTC
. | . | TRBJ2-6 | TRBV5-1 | CASSTDSRGANVLTF | TGCGCCAGCAGCACTGACAGTAGGGGGGCCAACGTCCTGACTTTC
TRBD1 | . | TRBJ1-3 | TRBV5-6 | CASSLGDRVSGNTIYF | TGTGCCAGCAGCTTGGGGGACAGGGTATCTGGAAACACCATATATTTT
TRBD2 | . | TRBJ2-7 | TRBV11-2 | CASSAERGPYEQYF | TGTGCCAGCAGCGCAGAGCGGGGGCCCTACGAGCAGTACTTC
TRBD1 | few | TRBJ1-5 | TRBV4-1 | CASSPTGLEQPQHF | TGCGCCAGCAGCCCGACAGGGTTGGAGCAGCCCCAGCATTTT
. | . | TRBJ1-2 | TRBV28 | CASRPTGMDYGYTF | TGTGCCAGCAGACCGACGGGGATGGACTATGGCTACACCTTC
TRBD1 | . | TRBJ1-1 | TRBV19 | CASRSDRGPNTEAFF | TGTGCCAGTAGAAGCGACAGGGGCCCGAACACTGAAGCTTTCTTT
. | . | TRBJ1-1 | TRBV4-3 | CASSQSDTEAFF | TGCGCCAGCAGCCAATCAGACACTGAAGCTTTCTTT
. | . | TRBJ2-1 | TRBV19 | CASSGSLVAGQFF | TGTGCCAGTAGTGGGTCGTTAGTGGCAGGGCAGTTCTTC
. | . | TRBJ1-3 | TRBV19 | CASSTGQRGNTIYF | TGTGCCAGTAGCACAGGGCAGAGGGGAAACACCATATATTTT
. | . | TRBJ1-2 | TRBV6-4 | CASSGGIDYGYTF | TGTGCCAGCAGCGGCGGCATAGACTATGGCTACACCTTC
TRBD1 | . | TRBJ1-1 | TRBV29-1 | CSVLTGGYTEAFF | TGCAGCGTCCTCACAGGGGGGTACACTGAAGCTTTCTTT
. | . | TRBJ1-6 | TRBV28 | CASRLEGNNSPLHF | TGTGCCAGCAGATTGGAGGGGAATAATTCACCCCTCCACTTT
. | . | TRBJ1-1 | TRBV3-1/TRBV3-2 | CASSEKILREGRWNTEAFF | TGTGCCAGCAGCGAAAAGATTCTTAGGGAGGGCAGGTGGAACACTGAAGCTTTCTTT
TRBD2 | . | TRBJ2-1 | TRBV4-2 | CASSQDWRGEYNEQFF | TGTGCCAGCAGCCAAGATTGGCGGGGGGAGTACAATGAGCAGTTCTTC
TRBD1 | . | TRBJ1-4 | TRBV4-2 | CASSQGTGREKLFF | TGTGCCAGCAGCCAGGGGACAGGGCGCGAAAAACTGTTTTTT
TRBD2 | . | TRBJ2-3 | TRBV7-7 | CASSLTSGGADTQYF | TGTGCCAGCAGCCTAACTAGCGGGGGGGCAGATACGCAGTATTTT
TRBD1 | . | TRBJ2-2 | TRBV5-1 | CASSPVRGSNTGELFF | TGCGCCAGCAGCCCAGTCAGGGGGTCGAACACCGGGGAGCTGTTTTTT
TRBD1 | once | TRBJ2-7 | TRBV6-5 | CASSYSIQGAYEQYF | TGTGCCAGCAGTTACTCGATTCAGGGGGCCTACGAGCAGTACTTC
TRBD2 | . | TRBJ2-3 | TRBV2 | CASSTRTFGLAGHTDTQYF | TGTGCCAGCAGTACCCGGACCTTCGGACTAGCGGGGCACACAGATACGCAGTATTTT
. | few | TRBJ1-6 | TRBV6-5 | CASSYGGFGSPLHF | TGTGCCAGCAGTTACGGAGGGTTTGGGTCACCCCTCCACTTT
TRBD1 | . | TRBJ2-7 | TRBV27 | CASSLYRDRGREQYF | TGTGCCAGCAGTTTATACCGGGACAGGGGTCGCGAGCAGTACTTC
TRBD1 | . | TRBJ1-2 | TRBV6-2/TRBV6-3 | CASSSTGGKSEGYTF | TGTGCCAGCAGTTCGACAGGGGGAAAGAGTGAGGGCTACACCTTC
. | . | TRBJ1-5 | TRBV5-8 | CASSLGPGDAQHF | TGTGCCAGCAGCTTGGGGCCGGGGGATGCCCAGCATTTT